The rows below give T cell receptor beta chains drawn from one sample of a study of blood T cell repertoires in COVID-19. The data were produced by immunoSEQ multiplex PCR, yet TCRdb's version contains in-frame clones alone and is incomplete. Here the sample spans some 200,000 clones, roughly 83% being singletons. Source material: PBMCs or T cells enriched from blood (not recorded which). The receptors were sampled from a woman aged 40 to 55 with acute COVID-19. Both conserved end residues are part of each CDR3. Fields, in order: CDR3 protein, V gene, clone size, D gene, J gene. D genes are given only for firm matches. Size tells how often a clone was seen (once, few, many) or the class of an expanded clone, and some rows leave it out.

cdr3_aa: CSVSGQGDQPQHF; v_call: TRBV29-1; clone_size: -; d_call: TRBD1; j_call: TRBJ1-5
cdr3_aa: CASSAQFRTGGHSNQPQHF; v_call: TRBV6-1; clone_size: few; d_call: TRBD1; j_call: TRBJ1-5
cdr3_aa: CASSFSGGALSGANVLTF; v_call: TRBV19; clone_size: -; d_call: TRBD2; j_call: TRBJ2-6
cdr3_aa: CAISAAQGSQPQHF; v_call: TRBV10-3; clone_size: -; d_call: -; j_call: TRBJ1-5
cdr3_aa: CASSHPGGPQHF; v_call: TRBV7-3; clone_size: -; d_call: -; j_call: TRBJ1-5
cdr3_aa: CASSLAPTGSYGYTF; v_call: TRBV27; clone_size: -; d_call: TRBD1; j_call: TRBJ1-2
cdr3_aa: CAWDRDTGNTIYF; v_call: TRBV30; clone_size: -; d_call: -; j_call: TRBJ1-3
cdr3_aa: CASSLGQASYNEQFF; v_call: TRBV7-3; clone_size: -; d_call: TRBD1; j_call: TRBJ2-1
cdr3_aa: CASSEHNYEQYF; v_call: TRBV2; clone_size: -; d_call: -; j_call: TRBJ2-7
cdr3_aa: CASSPPGSVKPGTDTQYF; v_call: TRBV4-2; clone_size: -; d_call: -; j_call: TRBJ2-3
cdr3_aa: CASRVGTGGTGELFF; v_call: TRBV6-5; clone_size: -; d_call: TRBD1; j_call: TRBJ2-2
cdr3_aa: CSVADRANSPLHF; v_call: TRBV29-1; clone_size: -; d_call: TRBD1; j_call: TRBJ1-6
cdr3_aa: CASIVTGGYEQYF; v_call: TRBV6-5; clone_size: -; d_call: TRBD1; j_call: TRBJ2-7
cdr3_aa: CASSPAAGGNTGELFF; v_call: TRBV4-2; clone_size: -; d_call: TRBD2; j_call: TRBJ2-2
cdr3_aa: CASSQEDGRLSYNEQFF; v_call: TRBV14; clone_size: -; d_call: TRBD2; j_call: TRBJ2-1
cdr3_aa: CASSQAHSGREKLFF; v_call: TRBV4-3; clone_size: -; d_call: -; j_call: TRBJ1-4
cdr3_aa: CASSPGSILAKNIQYF; v_call: TRBV5-4; clone_size: -; d_call: -; j_call: TRBJ2-4
cdr3_aa: CASSQLAPLTGGKETQYF; v_call: TRBV23-1; clone_size: -; d_call: TRBD1; j_call: TRBJ2-5
cdr3_aa: CASSLGTGESGELFF; v_call: TRBV5-1; clone_size: -; d_call: TRBD1; j_call: TRBJ2-2
cdr3_aa: CATSRSPGQGGEKLFF; v_call: TRBV15; clone_size: -; d_call: TRBD1; j_call: TRBJ1-4
cdr3_aa: CASSILGGRSYEQYF; v_call: TRBV19; clone_size: once; d_call: -; j_call: TRBJ2-7
cdr3_aa: CASSPDRGKTQYF; v_call: TRBV4-2; clone_size: -; d_call: TRBD1; j_call: TRBJ2-5
cdr3_aa: CASSLARGYEQYF; v_call: TRBV27; clone_size: -; d_call: -; j_call: TRBJ2-7
cdr3_aa: CASSETPPSNLDTGELFF; v_call: TRBV6-1; clone_size: -; d_call: -; j_call: TRBJ2-2
cdr3_aa: CASSGPTAGGYEQYF; v_call: TRBV25-1; clone_size: many; d_call: TRBD2; j_call: TRBJ2-7
cdr3_aa: CASGGTSYNSPLHF; v_call: TRBV6-5; clone_size: -; d_call: -; j_call: TRBJ1-6
cdr3_aa: CASSLTQGNYGYTF; v_call: TRBV5-1; clone_size: many; d_call: TRBD1; j_call: TRBJ1-2
cdr3_aa: CASSIGQGGSDTQYF; v_call: TRBV5-4; clone_size: few; d_call: TRBD1; j_call: TRBJ2-3
cdr3_aa: CASSGQGLLNEKLFF; v_call: TRBV2; clone_size: -; d_call: -; j_call: TRBJ1-4
cdr3_aa: CASSLGPGDSPLHF; v_call: TRBV9; clone_size: -; d_call: -; j_call: TRBJ1-6
cdr3_aa: CSAGGYYGYTF; v_call: TRBV20-1; clone_size: few; d_call: -; j_call: TRBJ1-2
cdr3_aa: CASSQEAGGTYNEQFF; v_call: TRBV4-2; clone_size: -; d_call: TRBD2; j_call: TRBJ2-1
cdr3_aa: CASSVGPGGANVLTF; v_call: TRBV9; clone_size: many; d_call: -; j_call: TRBJ2-6
cdr3_aa: CASSPSLEGGSYGYTF; v_call: TRBV5-1; clone_size: -; d_call: -; j_call: TRBJ1-2
cdr3_aa: CASSTYRDKASYEQYF; v_call: TRBV7-9; clone_size: -; d_call: -; j_call: TRBJ2-7
cdr3_aa: CASSYKGVGNTEAFF; v_call: TRBV6-5; clone_size: -; d_call: -; j_call: TRBJ1-1
cdr3_aa: CASRDYAGVPDEQFF; v_call: TRBV19; clone_size: -; d_call: TRBD2; j_call: TRBJ2-1
cdr3_aa: CASSPTNGLAGVFRETQYF; v_call: TRBV18; clone_size: few; d_call: TRBD2; j_call: TRBJ2-5
cdr3_aa: CPFLSPNQPQHF; v_call: TRBV5-3; clone_size: -; d_call: -; j_call: TRBJ1-5
cdr3_aa: CASGSGTTYEQYF; v_call: TRBV19; clone_size: -; d_call: -; j_call: TRBJ2-7